This T cell receptor beta chain was sequenced for a study of blood T cell repertoires in COVID-19. In the study's own analysis: The authors estimated nucleated cell counts from reference gene primer amplification. TCRdb's table, derived via immunoSEQ multiplex PCR, lists solely in-frame clones and lacks some. Clone size and V and J calls were adopted from that table, with D and trimming inferred from the DNA. This sample has around 260,000 clones, with around four fifths found just once. The V gene end was trimmed by 6 bases and the J gene end by 3 bases; junction bases not matched to a gene: 13. The germline CDR1 and CDR2 sequences are WSHSY and SAAADI. This CDR3 is built from 17 residues.

The source is a man aged 25-45 years with acute COVID-19. The sample comprised PBMCs or T cells enriched from blood (not recorded which). The J gene is TRBJ2-3, the V gene TRBV10-2; 9 bases line up with TRBD1. DNA of the CDR3: TGCGCCAGCAGGGAATGGGGACAGGGCGCAAATACAGATACGCAGTATTTT. As protein: CASREWGQGANTDTQYF.